A single T cell receptor (beta chain) is shown here with its context. The record originates from a study of blood T cell repertoires in COVID-19. From germline, CDR1 is LGHNA and CDR2 YSLEER. The ends lost 2 bases at V and 6 bases at J; junction bases unmatched: 7. This CDR3 contains 16 residues. Authors' methods: How many nucleated cells were present was estimated from reference gene primer amplification. The assay was immunoSEQ multiplex PCR, and TCRdb's table has in-frame clones only and misses some. The D gene and trimming were derived from the DNA, and the V and J assignments and clone size from that table. This table has approximately 70,000 clones, 88% appearing once.

The source material was peripheral blood. This sequence was found in a woman aged 60-75 years with acute or convalescent COVID-19. The V gene is TRBV4-3, the J gene TRBJ1-4; 9 bases align to TRBD1. The CDR3 DNA sequence: TGCGCCAGCAGCCAATCCCCCTGGGACAGGGATGAAAAACTGTTTTTT. As protein: CASSQSPWDRDEKLFF.